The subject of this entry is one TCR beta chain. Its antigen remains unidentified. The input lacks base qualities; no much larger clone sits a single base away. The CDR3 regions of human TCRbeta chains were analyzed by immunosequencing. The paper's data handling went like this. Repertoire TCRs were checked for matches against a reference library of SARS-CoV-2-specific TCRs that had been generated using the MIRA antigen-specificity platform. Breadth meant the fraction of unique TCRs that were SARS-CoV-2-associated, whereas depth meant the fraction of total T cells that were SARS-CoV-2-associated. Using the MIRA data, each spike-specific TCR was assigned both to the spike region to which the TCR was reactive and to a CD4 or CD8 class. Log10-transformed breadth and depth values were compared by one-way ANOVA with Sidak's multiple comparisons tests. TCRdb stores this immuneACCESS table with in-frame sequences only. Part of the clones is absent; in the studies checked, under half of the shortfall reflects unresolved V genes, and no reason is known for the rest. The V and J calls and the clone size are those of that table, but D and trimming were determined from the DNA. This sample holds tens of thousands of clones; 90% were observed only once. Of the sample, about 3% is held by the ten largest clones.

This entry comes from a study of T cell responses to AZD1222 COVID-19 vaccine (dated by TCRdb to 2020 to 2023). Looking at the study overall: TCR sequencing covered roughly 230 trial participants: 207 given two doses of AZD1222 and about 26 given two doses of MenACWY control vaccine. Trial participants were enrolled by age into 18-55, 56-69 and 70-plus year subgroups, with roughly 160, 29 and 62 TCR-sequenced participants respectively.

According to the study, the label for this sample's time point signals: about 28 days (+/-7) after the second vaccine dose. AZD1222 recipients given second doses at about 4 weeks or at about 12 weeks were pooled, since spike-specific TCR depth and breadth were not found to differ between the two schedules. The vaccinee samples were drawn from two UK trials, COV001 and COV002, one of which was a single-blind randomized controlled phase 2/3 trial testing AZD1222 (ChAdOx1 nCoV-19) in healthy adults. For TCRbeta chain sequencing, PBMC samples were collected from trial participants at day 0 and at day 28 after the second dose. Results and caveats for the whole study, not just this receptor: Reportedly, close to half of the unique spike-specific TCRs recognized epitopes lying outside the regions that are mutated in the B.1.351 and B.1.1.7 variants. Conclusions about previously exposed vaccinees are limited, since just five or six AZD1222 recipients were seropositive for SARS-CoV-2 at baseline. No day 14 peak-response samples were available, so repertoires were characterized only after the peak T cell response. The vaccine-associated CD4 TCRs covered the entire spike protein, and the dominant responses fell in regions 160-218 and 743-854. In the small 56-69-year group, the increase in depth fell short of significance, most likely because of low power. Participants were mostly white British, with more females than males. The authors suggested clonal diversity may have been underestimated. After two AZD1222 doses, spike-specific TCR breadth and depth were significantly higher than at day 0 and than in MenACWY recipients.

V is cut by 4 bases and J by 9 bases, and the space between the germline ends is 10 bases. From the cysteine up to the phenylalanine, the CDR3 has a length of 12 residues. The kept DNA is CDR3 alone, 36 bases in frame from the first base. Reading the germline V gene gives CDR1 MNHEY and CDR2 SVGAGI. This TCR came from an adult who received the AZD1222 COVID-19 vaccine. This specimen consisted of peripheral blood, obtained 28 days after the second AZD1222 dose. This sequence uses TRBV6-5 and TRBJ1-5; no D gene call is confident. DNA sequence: TGTGCCAGCAGTTCTCGCCGGGGGCCCCAGCATTTT. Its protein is CASSSRRGPQHF.